Shown below are 19 T cell receptor beta chains from a single sample sequenced in a study of blood T cell repertoires in COVID-19. Clones were sequenced by immunoSEQ multiplex PCR, and TCRdb holds only the in-frame ones, with some missing. The data show about 190,000 clones, roughly four fifths seen once. The sample consisted of peripheral blood. These receptors all come from a man aged 45 to 65 who had recovered from COVID-19.

The chain employs TRBV18 and TRBJ1-1, with D perhaps TRBD1 (5 bases). The germline V gene encodes CDR1 KGHSH and CDR2 LQKENI. CDR3 length equals 15 residues. Trimming stripped 1 base from V and 6 bases from J, with 15 bases between. Here the CDR3 DNA reads TGTGCCAGCTCACCACTTTCGTCGGGGGGGGCTGAAGCTTTCTTT. Encoded protein: CASSPLSSGGAEAFF.

The chain employs TRBV3-1 (or the pseudogene TRBV3-2) and TRBJ1-1, with no clear D. The V gene lost 1 base and the J gene lost 4 bases, with 7 bases spanning the gap. CDR3 size: 13 residues. Germline V CDR1 and CDR2: LGHDT, YNNKEL (reference sequence). The CDR3 reads CASSQVQSTEAFF. The CDR3 bases are TGTGCCAGCAGCCAAGTACAGAGCACTGAAGCTTTCTTT.

The rearrangement links TRBV11-2 to TRBJ1-4, with 8 bases that match TRBD1. The CDR3 is made up of 15 amino acids. The germline V gene encodes CDR1 SGHAT and CDR2 FQNNGV. The V segment lost 5 bases and the J segment 8 bases; nucleotides outside the gene matches: 10. The CDR3 is CASSLQGRGPEKLFF. The CDR3 coding sequence is TGTGCCAGCAGCCTTCAGGGCAGGGGGCCAGAAAAACTGTTTTTT.

The chain is built from TRBV7-9 and TRBJ2-7; TRBD2 matches at 7 bases. The V segment lost 5 bases and the J segment 3 bases; nucleotides outside the gene matches: 10. The CDR3 length is 15 residues. Looked up from germline, CDR1 is SEHNR and CDR2 is FQNEAQ (reference sequence). DNA of the CDR3: TGTGCCAGCAGCGGAGTGGTCCAGCGGGACTACGAGCAGTACTTC. It translates to CASSGVVQRDYEQYF. Drawing the rest from reference TRBV7-9 and TRBJ2-7, the complete variable domain is DTGVSQNPRHKITKRGQNVTFRCDPISEHNRLYWYRQTLGQGPEFLTYFQNEAQLEKSRLLSDRFSAERPKGSFSTLEIQRTEQGDSAMYLCASSGVVQRDYEQYFGPGTRLTVT.

The V and J genes are TRBV14 and TRBJ2-3; D is possibly TRBD2 (6 bases). This CDR3 contains 14 residues. The V gene's germline CDR1 is SGHDN and CDR2 FVKESK. Trimming removed 3 bases at V and 2 bases at J, with 9 bases between. CDR3 protein: CASSQGDFTDTQYF. The CDR3 DNA follows: TGTGCCAGCAGCCAGGGGGACTTCACAGATACGCAGTATTTT.

The chain uses TRBV18 and TRBJ2-7; TRBD1 is a possible D gene (6 bases). Trimming cost V 3 bases and J 3 bases, with 12 bases left between them. Germline-derived CDR1 and CDR2 are KGHSH and LQKENI. This CDR3 contains 14 residues. The CDR3, as DNA: TGTGCCAGCTCACCCAGGGGTCAGGGCTACGAGCAGTACTTC. This encodes CASSPRGQGYEQYF.

This clone was seen a few times. The chain carries TRBV4-1 and TRBJ2-7; TRBD2 aligns across 8 bases. V shed 3 bases, J shed 6 bases, and the junction held 13 bases outside the gene matches. CDR1 MGHRA and CDR2 YSYEKL come from the germline V gene. The CDR3 has 16 amino acids. CDR3 sequence (DNA): TGCGCCAGCAGCCAGGGCTTTACGGGACTAGTCGGCGAGCAGTACTTC. Protein: CASSQGFTGLVGEQYF.

This clone showed up just once. This chain uses TRBV11-2 with TRBJ2-5; 8 bases match TRBD1. This CDR3 comprises 16 residues. Germline assignment: CDR1 SGHAT and CDR2 FQNNGV. V gave up 1 base and J gave up 6 bases; unmatched junction bases: 10. The CDR3 reads CASSLGTGPLTQTQYF. For the CDR3, the DNA is TGTGCCAGCAGCTTAGGGACAGGGCCCTTGACACAGACCCAGTACTTC.

The chain combines TRBV6-1 with TRBJ2-1; 8 bases fit TRBD1. CDR1 and CDR2 (germline): MNHNS, SASEGT. This CDR3 has 14 residues. The junction had 5 bases not matched to a gene; V was cut back by 1 base and J by 9 bases. CDR3 protein: CASSEGTGGPEQFF. CDR3 sequence (DNA): TGTGCCAGCAGTGAAGGCACAGGGGGTCCTGAGCAGTTCTTC.

This chain joins TRBV24-1 and TRBJ2-1; 11 nucleotides line up with TRBD2. The CDR3 sequence is 17 residues long. Germline assignment: CDR1 KGHDR and CDR2 SFDVKD. The V segment lost 0 bases and the J segment 8 bases; nucleotides outside the gene matches: 8. This CDR3 reads CATSDLTSGRDPHEQFF. DNA for the CDR3: TGTGCCACCAGTGATTTGACTAGCGGGAGAGACCCTCATGAGCAGTTCTTC.

This chain links TRBV19 with TRBJ2-3; TRBD2 matches at 11 bases. V lost 5 bases, J lost 2 bases, and 12 bases stayed unmatched. CDR1 and CDR2 (germline): LNHDA, SQIVND (reference sequence). The CDR3 sequence is 18 residues long. CDR3 region: CASSSSWGTSGDTDTQYF. The CDR3 DNA reads as TGTGCCAGTAGTTCCTCGTGGGGGACTAGCGGAGACACAGATACGCAGTATTTT.

The chain joins TRBV24-1 to TRBJ2-1, with 7 bases that match TRBD2. Germline V gene data show CDR1 as KGHDR and CDR2 as SFDVKD. CDR3 length: 15 residues. The junction had 7 bases not matched to a gene; V was cut back by 5 bases and J by 4 bases. CDR3 DNA: TGTGCCACCAGTGGGGGGGGAGACGGATACAATGAGCAGTTCTTC. Encoded protein: CATSGGGDGYNEQFF.

The chain has TRBV7-3 and TRBJ2-5; 8 bases are a match to TRBD2. Losses at the gene ends were 5 bases for V and 11 bases for J; bases not matched to a gene: 7. The germline CDR1 and CDR2 sequences are SGHTA and FQGTGA. The CDR3 is 12 amino acids. In nucleotides, the CDR3 is TGTGCCAGCAGCCTAGCGGGTGGGGGTCAGTACTTC. This sequence encodes CASSLAGGGQYF.

The chain's CDR3 is CSVGGLAYNYEQYF. In DNA, the CDR3 is TGCAGCGTTGGGGGACTAGCGTATAACTACGAGCAGTACTTC. The chain joins TRBV29-1 to TRBJ2-7, with TRBD2 identical over 10 bases. The V and J ends lost 4 bases and 3 bases, in that order; junction bases with no gene match: 6. Germline CDR1 SQVTM, CDR2 ANQGSEA. This CDR3 is 14 amino acids long.

In its sample, this clone was seen a few times. The rearrangement joins TRBV11-3 to TRBJ2-2; 8 bases are shared with TRBD2. Germline-derived CDR1 and CDR2 are SGHNT and YENEEA. Germline trimming cut 5 bases from V and 7 bases from J; bases unmatched to any gene: 6. The CDR3 is made up of 14 amino acids. CDR3 amino acids: CASSRTSLSGELFF. The CDR3 DNA follows: TGTGCCAGCAGCCGGACTAGCTTGAGCGGGGAGCTGTTTTTT.

J is TRBJ2-2 and V is TRBV27, with D hard to call. The CDR3 totals 13 residues. The V end was cut by 7 bases, the J end by 3 bases, with 9 bases between. Germline V gives CDR1 MNHEY, CDR2 SMNVEV (reference sequence). CDR3 sequence (DNA): TGTGCCAGCATGTTCTACTACACCGGGGAGCTGTTTTTT. As protein: CASMFYYTGELFF.

V usage is TRBV7-3 and J usage is TRBJ2-6; D is perhaps TRBD1 (6 bases). Trimming took off 6 bases at V and 4 bases at J, with 16 bases between the two ends. CDR3 length equals 16 residues. The germline CDR1 and CDR2 sequences are SGHTA and FQGTGA. The CDR3 coding sequence is TGTGCCAGCAGTTGGTCTACAGGGTACGGGGCCAACGTCCTGACTTTC. Translation gives CASSWSTGYGANVLTF. Full variable domain (outside the CDR3, taken from reference TRBV7-3 and TRBJ2-6): GAGVSQTPSNKVTEKGKYVELRCDPISGHTALYWYRQSLGQGPEFLIYFQGTGAADDSGLPNDRFFAVRPEGSVSTLKIQRTERGDSAVYLCASSWSTGYGANVLTFGAGSRLTVL.

The chain couples TRBV24-1 to TRBJ2-1; weak D call: TRBD2 (6 bases). The V and J ends lost 3 bases and 4 bases respectively, with 15 bases between them. The germline V gene encodes CDR1 KGHDR and CDR2 SFDVKD. The CDR3 runs to 16 residues. The CDR3 here is CATSDENSGRYNEQFF. The CDR3 bases are TGTGCCACCAGTGATGAAAATAGCGGCCGTTACAATGAGCAGTTCTTC.

This chain uses TRBV4-2 with TRBJ1-1; D gene ambiguous. This CDR3 comprises 13 residues. V was shortened by 0 bases and J by 10 bases, with 12 bases between the two germline ends. CDR1 and CDR2 from the germline V gene are LGHNA and YNFKEQ. The DNA of the CDR3 is TGTGCCAGCAGCCAAGATATCTATGGCGGAGCTTTCTTT. Translated, it gives CASSQDIYGGAFF.